The rows below give T cell receptor beta chains drawn from one sample of a study of T cell repertoires in cytomegalovirus infection. TCRdb ran MiXCR on the reads and lists one entry per CDR3 protein. The data contain about 51,000 distinct CDR3 sequences, 20% to 25% of them singletons. What these receptors recognize is not known. Sequenced material: CD8+ T cells from cultured PBMCs, taken from culture after CMV antigen stimulation. These receptors all come from a human donor in good health (CMV status not recorded). Some clones in this sample may be carry-over from other donors' samples. The CDR3 runs from the conserved cysteine through the conserved F or W.

J gene	V gene	CDR3 protein
TRBJ1-1	TRBV27	CASSSSGGFMNTEAFF
TRBJ2-7	TRBV19	CASSSGTGAYEQYF
TRBJ2-1	TRBV11-2	CASSPGTSAGHEQFF
TRBJ2-2	TRBV10-3	CAIGEGGTGNTGELFF
TRBJ1-4	TRBV7-6	CASSQTGPNEKLFF
TRBJ2-7	TRBV27	CASSLLITGKGAYEQYF
TRBJ2-7	TRBV7-2	CASSSTSGYFSYEQYF
TRBJ2-7	TRBV27	CASSRKRDRSYEQYF
TRBJ2-2	TRBV6-1	CASSTQGARTGELFF
TRBJ2-5	TRBV7-9	CASSSLDREETQYF
TRBJ1-2	TRBV20-1	CSAYDIDRAYNYGYTF
TRBJ2-2	TRBV2	CASTGGNTGELFF
TRBJ2-7	TRBV6-2/TRBV6-3	CASSFRHAGENYEQYF
TRBJ2-2	TRBV28	CASIARTNTGELFF
TRBJ2-7	TRBV11-3	CASSLRGSYEQYF
TRBJ2-7	TRBV6-2/TRBV6-3	CASSPDSDEQYF
TRBJ2-2	TRBV7-3	CASSEKTTGELFF